This TCR beta chain derives from a study of blood T cell repertoires in COVID-19. Study summary: The samples span acute and convalescent COVID-19 from the United States, Italy and Spain. Nucleic acid was either cDNA or gDNA, and it came from T cells, B-cell-depleted T cells, or PBMCs.

CDR3 length: 14 amino acids. Germline V lookup: CDR1 SGHNT, CDR2 YENEEA. V lost 10 bases and J lost 0, with 13 bases in between. In the original workflow: From reference gene primer amplification, estimates of nucleated cell counts were derived. The assay was immunoSEQ multiplex PCR, and TCRdb's table has in-frame clones only and misses some. The V and J calls and clone size come from that table; D and trimming were worked out from the DNA. In the table there are some 41,000 clones, roughly nine tenths of which are singletons. Sequenced sample: peripheral blood. The receptor comes from a woman of 80 years or more with active COVID-19. This chain connects TRBV11-3 to TRBJ1-5; D gene unclear. In DNA form, the CDR3 reads TGTGCCATAATACACACACATAGCAATCAGCCCCAGCATTTT. Translation gives CAIIHTHSNQPQHF.